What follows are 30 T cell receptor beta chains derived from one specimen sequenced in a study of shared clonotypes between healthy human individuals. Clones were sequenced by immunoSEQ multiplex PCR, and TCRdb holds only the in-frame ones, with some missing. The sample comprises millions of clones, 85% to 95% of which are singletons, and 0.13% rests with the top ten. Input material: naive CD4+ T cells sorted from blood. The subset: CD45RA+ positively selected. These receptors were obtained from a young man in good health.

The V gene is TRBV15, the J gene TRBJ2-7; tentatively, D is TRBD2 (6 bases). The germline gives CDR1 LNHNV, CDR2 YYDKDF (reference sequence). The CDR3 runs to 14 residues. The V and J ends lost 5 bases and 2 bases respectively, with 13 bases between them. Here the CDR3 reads CATSYGTAAYEQYF. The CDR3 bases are TGTGCCACCAGCTACGGGACTGCCGCCTACGAGCAGTACTTC.

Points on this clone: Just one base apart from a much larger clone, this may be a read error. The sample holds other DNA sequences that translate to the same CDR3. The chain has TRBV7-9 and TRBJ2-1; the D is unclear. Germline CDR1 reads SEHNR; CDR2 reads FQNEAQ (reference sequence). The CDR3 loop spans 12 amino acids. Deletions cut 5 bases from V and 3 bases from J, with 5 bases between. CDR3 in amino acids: CASSPGYNEQFF. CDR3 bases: TGTGCCAGCAGCCCGGGCTACAATGAGCAGTTCTTC.

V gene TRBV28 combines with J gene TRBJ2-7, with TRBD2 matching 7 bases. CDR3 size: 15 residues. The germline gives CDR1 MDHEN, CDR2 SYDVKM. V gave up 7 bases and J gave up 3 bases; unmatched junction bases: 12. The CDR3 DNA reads TGTGCCAGCAACCCCGGGACGCCGGGAGGCTACGAGCAGTACTTC. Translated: CASNPGTPGGYEQYF.

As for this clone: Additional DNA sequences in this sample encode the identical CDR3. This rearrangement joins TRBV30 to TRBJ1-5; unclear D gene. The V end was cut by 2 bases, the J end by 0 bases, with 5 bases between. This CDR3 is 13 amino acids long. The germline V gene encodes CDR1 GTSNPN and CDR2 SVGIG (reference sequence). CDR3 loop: CAWSKGSNQPQHF. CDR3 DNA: TGTGCCTGGAGTAAGGGTAGCAATCAGCCCCAGCATTTT.

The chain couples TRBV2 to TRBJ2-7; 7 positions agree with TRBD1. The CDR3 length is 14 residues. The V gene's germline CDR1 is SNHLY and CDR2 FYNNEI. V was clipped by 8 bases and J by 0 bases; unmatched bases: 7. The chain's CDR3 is CASRNRDSSYEQYF. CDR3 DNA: TGTGCCAGCCGTAACCGGGACAGCTCCTACGAGCAGTACTTC. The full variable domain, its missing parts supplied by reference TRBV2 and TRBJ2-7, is EPEVTQTPSHQVTQMGQEVILRCVPISNHLYFYWYRQILGQKVEFLVSFYNNEISEKSEIFDDQFSVERPDGSNFTLKIRSTKLEDSAMYFCASRNRDSSYEQYFGPGTRLTVT.

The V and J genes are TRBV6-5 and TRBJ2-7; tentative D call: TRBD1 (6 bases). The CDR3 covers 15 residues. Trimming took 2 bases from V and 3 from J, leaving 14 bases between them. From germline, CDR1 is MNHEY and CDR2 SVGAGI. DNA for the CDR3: TGTGCCAGCAGTTACGCTGGGACACGGATCTACGAGCAGTACTTC. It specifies CASSYAGTRIYEQYF.

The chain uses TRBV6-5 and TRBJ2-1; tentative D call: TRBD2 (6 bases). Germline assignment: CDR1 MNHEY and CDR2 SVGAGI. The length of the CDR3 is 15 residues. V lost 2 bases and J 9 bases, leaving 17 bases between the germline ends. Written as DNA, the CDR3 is TGTGCCAGCAGTTACCGCGTTAGCGGACAACTTGAGCAGTTCTTC. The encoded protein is CASSYRVSGQLEQFF.

The CDR3 sequence: CASSAQVAGSQETQYF. The CDR3 nucleotides read TGTGCCAGCAGCGCCCAAGTCGCGGGGTCCCAAGAGACCCAGTACTTC. V gene TRBV11-2 combines with J gene TRBJ2-5, with D perhaps matching TRBD2 (6 bases). The V gene's germline CDR1 is SGHAT and CDR2 FQNNGV. Between the trimmed V and J ends, which lost 5 bases and 1 base, there was a span of 17 bases. This CDR3 region has 16 residues.

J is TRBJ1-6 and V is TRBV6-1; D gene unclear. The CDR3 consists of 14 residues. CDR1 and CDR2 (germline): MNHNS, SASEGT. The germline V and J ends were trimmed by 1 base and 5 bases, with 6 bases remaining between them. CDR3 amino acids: CASSEGHHNSPLHF. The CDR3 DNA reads TGTGCCAGCAGTGAAGGCCACCATAATTCACCCCTCCACTTT.

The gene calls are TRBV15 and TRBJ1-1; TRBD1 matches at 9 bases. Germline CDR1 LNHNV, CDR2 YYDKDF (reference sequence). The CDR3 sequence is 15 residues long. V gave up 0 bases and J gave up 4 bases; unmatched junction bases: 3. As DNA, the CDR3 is TGTGCCACCAGCAGAGAGGACAGGGGAATCACTGAAGCTTTCTTT. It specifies CATSREDRGITEAFF.

The CDR3 DNA reads as TGTGCCAGCAGCTCCCTACGAGCGGGGGGGCCAGGTACGCAGTATTTT. Translated: CASSSLRAGGPGTQYF. This chain joins TRBV7-9 and TRBJ2-3, with TRBD2 matching 10 bases. This CDR3 has 16 amino acids. Germline CDR1 and CDR2: SEHNR and FQNEAQ (reference sequence). With V trimmed by 4 bases and J by 8 bases, 12 bases remained unmatched.

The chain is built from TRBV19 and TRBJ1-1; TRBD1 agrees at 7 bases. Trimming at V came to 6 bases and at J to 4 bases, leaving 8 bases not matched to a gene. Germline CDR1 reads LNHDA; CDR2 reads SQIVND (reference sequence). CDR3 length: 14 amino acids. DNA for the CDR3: TGTGCCAGTAGCATGGCAGGGGGGGCCACTGAAGCTTTCTTT. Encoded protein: CASSMAGGATEAFF.

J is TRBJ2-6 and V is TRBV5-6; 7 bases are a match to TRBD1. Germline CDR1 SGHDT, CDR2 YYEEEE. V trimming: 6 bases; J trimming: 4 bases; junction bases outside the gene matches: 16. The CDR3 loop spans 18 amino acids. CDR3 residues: CASNSFGTVGRGANVLTF. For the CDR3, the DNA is TGTGCCAGCAACTCGTTCGGGACAGTTGGGAGAGGGGCCAACGTCCTGACTTTC.

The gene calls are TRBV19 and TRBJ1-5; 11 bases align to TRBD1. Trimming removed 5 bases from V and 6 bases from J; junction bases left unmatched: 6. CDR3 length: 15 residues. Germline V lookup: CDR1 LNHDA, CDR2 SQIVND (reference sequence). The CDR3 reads CASSLGQGDPQPQHF. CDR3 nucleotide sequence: TGTGCCAGTAGTCTGGGACAGGGGGACCCTCAGCCCCAGCATTTT. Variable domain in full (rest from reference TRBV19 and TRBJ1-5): DGGITQSPKYLFRKEGQNVTLSCEQNLNHDAMYWYRQDPGQGLRLIYYSQIVNDFQKGDIAEGYSVSREKKESFPLTVTSAQKNPTAFYLCASSLGQGDPQPQHFGDGTRLSIL.

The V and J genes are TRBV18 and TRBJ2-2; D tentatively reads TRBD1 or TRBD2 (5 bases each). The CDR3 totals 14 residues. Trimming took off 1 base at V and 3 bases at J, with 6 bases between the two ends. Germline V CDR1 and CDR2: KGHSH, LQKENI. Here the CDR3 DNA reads TGTGCCAGCTCACCACGGGACGACACCGGGGAGCTGTTTTTT. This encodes CASSPRDDTGELFF.

The CDR3 coding sequence is TGTGCCAGCAGCGACGGGTCCTACGAGCAGTACTTC. It translates to CASSDGSYEQYF. The chain has TRBV5-6 and TRBJ2-7, with D unclear. The V and J ends lost 4 bases and 1 base respectively, with 6 bases between them. Germline V CDR1 and CDR2: SGHDT, YYEEEE. CDR3 length: 12 amino acids.

CDR3 DNA: TGCGCCAGCAGTGTGGACCAGAGATCTGGCGGGGAGCTGTTTTTT. Translating it yields CASSVDQRSGGELFF. The V gene is TRBV5-1, the J gene TRBJ2-2; unclear D gene. Germline values: CDR1 SGHRS, CDR2 YFSETQ. CDR3 size: 15 residues. V lost 5 bases, J lost 7 bases, and 18 bases lay in between.

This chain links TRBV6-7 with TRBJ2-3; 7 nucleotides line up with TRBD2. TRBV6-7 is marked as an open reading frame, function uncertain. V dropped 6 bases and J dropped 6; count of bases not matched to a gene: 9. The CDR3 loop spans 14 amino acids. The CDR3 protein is CASRHGAGVDTQYF. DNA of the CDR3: TGTGCCAGCAGACACGGGGCGGGGGTCGATACGCAGTATTTT.

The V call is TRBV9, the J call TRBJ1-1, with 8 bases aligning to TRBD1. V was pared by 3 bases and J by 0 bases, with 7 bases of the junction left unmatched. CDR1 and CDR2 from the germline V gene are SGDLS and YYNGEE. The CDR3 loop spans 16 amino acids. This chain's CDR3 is CASSAGTGIMNTEAFF. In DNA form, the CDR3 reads TGTGCCAGCAGCGCCGGGACAGGAATCATGAACACTGAAGCTTTCTTT.

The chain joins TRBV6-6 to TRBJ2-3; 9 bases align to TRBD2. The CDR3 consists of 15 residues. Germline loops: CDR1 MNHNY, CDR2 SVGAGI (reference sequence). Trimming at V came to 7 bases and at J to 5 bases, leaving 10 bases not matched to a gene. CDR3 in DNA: TGTGCCAGCAATCTACTAGCGGGTGGTGGAGATACGCAGTATTTT. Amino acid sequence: CASNLLAGGGDTQYF.

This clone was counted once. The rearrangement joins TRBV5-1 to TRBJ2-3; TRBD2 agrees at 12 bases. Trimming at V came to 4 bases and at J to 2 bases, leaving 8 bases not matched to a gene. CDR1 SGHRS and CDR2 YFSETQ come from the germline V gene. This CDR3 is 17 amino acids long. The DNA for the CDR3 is TGCGCCAGCAGCAGCAGACTAGCGGGAGATCTCACAGATACGCAGTATTTT. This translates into CASSSRLAGDLTDTQYF.

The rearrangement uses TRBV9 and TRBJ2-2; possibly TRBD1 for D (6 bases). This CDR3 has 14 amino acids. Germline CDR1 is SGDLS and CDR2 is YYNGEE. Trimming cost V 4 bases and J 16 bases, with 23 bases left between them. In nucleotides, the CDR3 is TGTGCCAGCAGCCTAGGGAGAGGGCCAGGGGCACCGTTTTTT. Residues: CASSLGRGPGAPFF.

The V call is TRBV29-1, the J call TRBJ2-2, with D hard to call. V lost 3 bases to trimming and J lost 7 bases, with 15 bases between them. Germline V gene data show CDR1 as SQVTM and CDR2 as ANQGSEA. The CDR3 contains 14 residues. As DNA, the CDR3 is TGCAGCGTTGATACGGGCCGGAACGGCGGGGAGCTGTTTTTT. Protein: CSVDTGRNGGELFF.

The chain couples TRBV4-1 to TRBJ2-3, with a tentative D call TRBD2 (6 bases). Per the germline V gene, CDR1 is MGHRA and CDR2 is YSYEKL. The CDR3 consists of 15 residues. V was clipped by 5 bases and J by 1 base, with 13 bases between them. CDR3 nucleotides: TGCGCCAGCAGCTCAGATCCGGGGGGCACAGATACGCAGTATTTT. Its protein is CASSSDPGGTDTQYF.

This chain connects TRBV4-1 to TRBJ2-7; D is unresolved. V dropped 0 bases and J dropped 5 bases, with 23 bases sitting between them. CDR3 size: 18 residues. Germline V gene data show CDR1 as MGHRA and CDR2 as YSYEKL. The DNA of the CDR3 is TGCGCCAGCAGCCAAGAGACAATAGCAGGCCCGACCAGACACGAGCAGTACTTC. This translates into CASSQETIAGPTRHEQYF.

The CDR3 sequence is CAILKDRSSGNTIYF. Here the CDR3 DNA reads TGTGCCATCTTGAAGGACCGGTCCTCTGGAAACACCATATATTTT. The chain combines TRBV10-3 with TRBJ1-3; D is ambiguous. Germline loops: CDR1 ENHRY, CDR2 SYGVKD. Trimming removed 8 bases at V and 0 bases at J, with 14 bases between. This CDR3 contains 15 residues.

The CDR3 DNA reads as TGTGCCAGCAGCGTAGGGGCAGGGGGATATAATTCACCCCTCCACTTT. Translating gives CASSVGAGGYNSPLHF. The chain links TRBV9 to TRBJ1-6, with 7 bases lining up with TRBD1. V gave up 0 bases and J gave up 4 bases; unmatched junction bases: 4. This CDR3 is 16 amino acids long. CDR1 and CDR2 from the germline V gene are SGDLS and YYNGEE.

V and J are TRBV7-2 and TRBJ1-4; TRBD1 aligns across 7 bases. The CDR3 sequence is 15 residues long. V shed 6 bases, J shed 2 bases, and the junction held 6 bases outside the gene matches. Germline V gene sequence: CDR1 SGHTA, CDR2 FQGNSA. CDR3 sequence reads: CASRPTGVTNEKLFF. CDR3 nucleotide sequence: TGTGCCAGCAGACCAACAGGGGTTACTAATGAAAAACTGTTTTTT.

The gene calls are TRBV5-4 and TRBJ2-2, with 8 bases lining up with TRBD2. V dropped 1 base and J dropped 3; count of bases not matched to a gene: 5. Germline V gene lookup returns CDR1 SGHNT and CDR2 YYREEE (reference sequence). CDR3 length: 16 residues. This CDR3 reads CASSLIAGSDTGELFF. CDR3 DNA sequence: TGTGCCAGCAGCTTGATAGCGGGAAGTGACACCGGGGAGCTGTTTTTT.

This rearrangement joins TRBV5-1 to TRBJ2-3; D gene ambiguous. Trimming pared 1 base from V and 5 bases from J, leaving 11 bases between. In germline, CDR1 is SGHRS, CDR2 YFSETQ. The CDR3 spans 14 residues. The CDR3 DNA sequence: TGCGCCAGCAGCTTGCTTCCACGTGGAGATACGCAGTATTTT. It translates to CASSLLPRGDTQYF. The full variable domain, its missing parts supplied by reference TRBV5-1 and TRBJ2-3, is KAGVTQTPRYLIKTRGQQVTLSCSPISGHRSVSWYQQTPGQGLQFLFEYFSETQRNKGNFPGRFSGRQFSNSRSEMNVSTLELGDSALYLCASSLLPRGDTQYFGPGTRLTVL.